This T cell receptor beta chain originates from a study of Graves' ophthalmopathy and Graves' hyperthyroidism. Comments on this clonotype: No antigen is known for it.

Points from the study as a whole: The blood repertoire also included most expanded thyroid clonotypes above 0.001 frequency. The model flagged ophthalmopathy progression at more than 60% sensitivity and 72% to 75% specificity.

This CDR3 has 14 amino acids. With 3 bases removed from V and 10 bases from J, the gap between germline ends came to 16 bases. Per the germline V gene, CDR1 is SGHTA and CDR2 is FQGNSA. TCR beta CDR3 regions were amplified from RNA transcripts. The workflow started with a first-round RT-PCR run with HTBI primers and then moved on to a second-round multiplex PCR. TCRdb recomputed calls from the multiplex PCR reads with MiXCR, one row per CDR3 protein. The sample shows about 1.1 million distinct CDR3 sequences, 35% to 45% of them seen only once. Sequenced input: peripheral blood or thyroid tissue (not recorded which). The source of this sequence is an adult man with Graves' hyperthyroidism. This chain connects TRBV7-2 to TRBJ1-3; D remains ambiguous. CDR3 sequence: CASSLDGGGETIYF. The CDR3 DNA reads as TGTGCCAGCAGCTTGGACGGAGGTGGAGAGACCATATATTTT.